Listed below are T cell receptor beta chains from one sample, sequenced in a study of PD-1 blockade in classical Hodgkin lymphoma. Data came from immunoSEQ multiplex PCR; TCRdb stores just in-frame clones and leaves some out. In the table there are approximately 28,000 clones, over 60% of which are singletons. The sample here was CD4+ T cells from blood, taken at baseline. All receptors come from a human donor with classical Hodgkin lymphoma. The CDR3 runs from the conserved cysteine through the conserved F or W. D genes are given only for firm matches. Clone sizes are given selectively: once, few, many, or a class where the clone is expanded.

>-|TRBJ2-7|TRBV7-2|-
CASSPRGTGYSSYEQYF
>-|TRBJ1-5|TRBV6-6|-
CASRDLRGQHF
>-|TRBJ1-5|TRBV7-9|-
CASSPNSSNQPQHF
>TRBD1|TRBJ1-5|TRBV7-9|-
CASSLGTGGFNQPQHF
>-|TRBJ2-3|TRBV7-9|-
CASSLEGSTDTQYF
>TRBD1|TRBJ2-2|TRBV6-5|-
CASSSRGQGTGELFF
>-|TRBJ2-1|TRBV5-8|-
CASSLPLLLSSYNEQFF
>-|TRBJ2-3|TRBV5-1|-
CASSLAISSSTDTQYF
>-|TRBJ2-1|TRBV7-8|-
CASNLGKIGANNEQFF
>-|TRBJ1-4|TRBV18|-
CASSFGGPTEKLFF
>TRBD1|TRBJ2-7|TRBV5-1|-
CASSVLGFLGDRYEQYF
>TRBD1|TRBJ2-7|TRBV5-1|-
CASSSRGDRVMDEQYF
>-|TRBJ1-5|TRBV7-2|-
CASSPNSNQPQHF
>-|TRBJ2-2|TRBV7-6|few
CASRADLNTGELFF
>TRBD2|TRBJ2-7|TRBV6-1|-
CASSEAPLAGYYEQYF
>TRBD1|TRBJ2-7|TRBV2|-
CASTDRGIREQYF
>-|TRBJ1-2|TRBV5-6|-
CASSPAVGRVNYGYTF
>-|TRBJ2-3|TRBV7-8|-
CASSSVQGPTDTQYF
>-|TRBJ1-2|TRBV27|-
CASSSPLRRVANYGYTF
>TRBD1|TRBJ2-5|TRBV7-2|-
CASSPTGEETQYF
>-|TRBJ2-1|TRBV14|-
CASRGIASSGNEQFF
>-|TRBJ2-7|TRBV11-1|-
CASAPAERAHEQYF
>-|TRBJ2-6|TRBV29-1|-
CSVRIQSRANVLTF
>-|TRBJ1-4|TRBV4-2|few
CASSQETTANEKLFF
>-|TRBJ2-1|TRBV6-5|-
CASSYVRGGDNEQFF
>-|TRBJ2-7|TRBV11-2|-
CASSLLSREEEQYF
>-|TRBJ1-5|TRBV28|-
CASFTERQPQHF
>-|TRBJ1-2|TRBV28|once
CASSSSSGLLGDGYTF
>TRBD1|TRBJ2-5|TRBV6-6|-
CASSYSTGGRETQYF
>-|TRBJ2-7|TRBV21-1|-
CAREGPTEQYF
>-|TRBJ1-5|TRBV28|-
CASRGGWDQPQHF
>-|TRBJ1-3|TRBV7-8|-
CASSLEGRSSGNTIYF
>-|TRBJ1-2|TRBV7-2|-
CAGSLDFGYTF
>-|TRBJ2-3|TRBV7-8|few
CASSSTRLGLGTDTQYF
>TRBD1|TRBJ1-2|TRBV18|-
CASSPGHTLQGDYGYTF
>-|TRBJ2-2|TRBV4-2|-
CASSRHRLDTGELFF
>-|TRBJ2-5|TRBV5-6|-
CASSRPRGIGRETQYF
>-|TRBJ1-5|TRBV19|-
CASSPSNRHQPQHF
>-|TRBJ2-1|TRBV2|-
CASSVETYNEQFF
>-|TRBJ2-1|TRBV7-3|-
CASSSDPNYSNEQFF
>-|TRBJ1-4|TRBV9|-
CASSAGQPNEKLFF
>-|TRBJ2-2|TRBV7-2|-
CASSLGHLTGELFF
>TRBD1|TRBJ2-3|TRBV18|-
CASSPEGQGDTDTQYF
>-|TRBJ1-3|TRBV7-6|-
CASSLDPGEDTIYF
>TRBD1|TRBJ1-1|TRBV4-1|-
CASSQDRDRQAFF